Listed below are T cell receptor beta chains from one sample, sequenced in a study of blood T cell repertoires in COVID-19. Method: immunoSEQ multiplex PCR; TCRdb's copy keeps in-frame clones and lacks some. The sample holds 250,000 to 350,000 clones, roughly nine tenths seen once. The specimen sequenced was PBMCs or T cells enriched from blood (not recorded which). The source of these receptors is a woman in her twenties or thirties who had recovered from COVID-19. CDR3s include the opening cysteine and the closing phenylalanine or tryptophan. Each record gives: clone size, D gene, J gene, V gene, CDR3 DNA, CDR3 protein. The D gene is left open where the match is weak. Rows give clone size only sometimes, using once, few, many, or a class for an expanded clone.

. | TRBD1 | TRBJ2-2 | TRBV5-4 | TGTGCCAGCAGCTCACAAACAGGGGGCCGTAGCACCGGGGAGCTGTTTTTT | CASSSQTGGRSTGELFF
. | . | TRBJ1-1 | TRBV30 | TGTGCCTGGAGCGGAGGGGCTGGCACTGAAGCTTTCTTT | CAWSGGAGTEAFF
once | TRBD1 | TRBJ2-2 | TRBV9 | TGTGCCAGCAGCGTTCCGACAGGGGATACCGGGGAGCTGTTTTTT | CASSVPTGDTGELFF
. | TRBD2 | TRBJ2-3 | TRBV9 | TGTGCCAGCAGCGTAGGTTTAGCGGGGGGTATTACAGATACGCAGTATTTT | CASSVGLAGGITDTQYF
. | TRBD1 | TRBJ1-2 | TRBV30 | TGTGCCGCACGACAGGGAGTCTATGGCTACACCTTC | CAARQGVYGYTF
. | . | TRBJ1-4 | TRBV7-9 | TGTGCCAGCAGCCACCCACAGGGAAGTGAAAAACTGTTTTTT | CASSHPQGSEKLFF
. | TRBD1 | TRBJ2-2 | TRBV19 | TGTGCCAGTAGTCCGTACAGGGGGCTCTACACCGGGGAGCTGTTTTTT | CASSPYRGLYTGELFF
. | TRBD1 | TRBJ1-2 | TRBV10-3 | TGTGCCATTCCGGACAGGGGGCTGGGCTATGGCTACACCTTC | CAIPDRGLGYGYTF
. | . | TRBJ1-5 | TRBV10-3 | TGTGCCATCACCGACAGCCCTAATCAGCCCCAGCATTTT | CAITDSPNQPQHF
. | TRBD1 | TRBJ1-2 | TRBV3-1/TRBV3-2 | TGTGCCAGCAGCCTGGGACAGGGGCATGGCTACACCTTC | CASSLGQGHGYTF
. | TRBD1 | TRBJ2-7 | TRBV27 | TGTGCCAGCAGCCGGGACAGGGGCTACGAGCAGTACTTC | CASSRDRGYEQYF
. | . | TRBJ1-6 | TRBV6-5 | TGTGCCAGCAGCCCGACTGGGTCGCCCAATTCACCCCTCCACTTT | CASSPTGSPNSPLHF
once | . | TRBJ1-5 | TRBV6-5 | TGTGCCAGCAGTTACCGGGTCCTGGGTCAGCCCCAGCATTTT | CASSYRVLGQPQHF
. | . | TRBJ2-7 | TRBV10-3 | TGTGCCATCAGCCGACAGGCCTACGAGCAGTACTTC | CAISRQAYEQYF
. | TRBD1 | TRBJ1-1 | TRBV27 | TGTGCCAGCAGTTTATTCGGGACAGGGGGCACTGAAGCTTTCTTT | CASSLFGTGGTEAFF
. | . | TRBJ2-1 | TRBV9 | TGTGCCAGCAGCGGGGACATTTTAAACAATGAGCAGTTCTTC | CASSGDILNNEQFF
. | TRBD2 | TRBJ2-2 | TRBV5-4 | TGTGCCAGCAGCTTAGCGGGGGGAAAGGTCGGGGAGCTGTTTTTT | CASSLAGGKVGELFF
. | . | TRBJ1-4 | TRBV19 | TGTGCCAGTAGTGGGTTGGGCGAAAAACTGTTTTTT | CASSGLGEKLFF
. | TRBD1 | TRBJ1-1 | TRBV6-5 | TGTGCCAGCAGGGTCCCGGGACAGTACACTGAAGCTTTCTTT | CASRVPGQYTEAFF
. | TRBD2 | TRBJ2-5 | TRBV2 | TGTGCCAGCACTAGGGCCACCCCGGGGGGAGAGACCCAGTACTTC | CASTRATPGGETQYF
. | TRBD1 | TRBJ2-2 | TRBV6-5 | TGTGCCAGCATGACAGGGTCCGGGGAGCTGTTTTTT | CASMTGSGELFF
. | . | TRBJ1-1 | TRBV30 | TGTGCCTTGGGGCGGGGGACTGAAGCTTTCTTT | CALGRGTEAFF
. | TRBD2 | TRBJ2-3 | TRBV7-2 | TGTGCCAGCAGGTCCAAAGCGGGGCCCACAGATACGCAGTATTTT | CASRSKAGPTDTQYF
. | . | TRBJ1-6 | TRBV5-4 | TGTGCCAGCAGCCACAGGGTGAACAATTCACCCCTCCACTTT | CASSHRVNNSPLHF
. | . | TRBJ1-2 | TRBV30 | TGTGCCTGGAGTGTACTGGGCGGCAGACTAGGCTACACCTTC | CAWSVLGGRLGYTF
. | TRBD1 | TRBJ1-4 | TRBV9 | TGTGCCAGCAGCGTCGGACAGGGAACGGCTAATGAAAAACTGTTTTTT | CASSVGQGTANEKLFF
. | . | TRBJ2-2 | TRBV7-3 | TGTGCCAGCAGCTCCCAGGGTAGGACCGGGGAGCTGTTTTTT | CASSSQGRTGELFF
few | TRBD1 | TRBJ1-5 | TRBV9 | TGTGCCAGCAGCCCGGGGACAGGGGGCTTGGGACAGCCCCAGCATTTT | CASSPGTGGLGQPQHF
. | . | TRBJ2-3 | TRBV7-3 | TGTGCCAGCAGCACCCAGGGCTCTAGCACAGATACGCAGTATTTT | CASSTQGSSTDTQYF
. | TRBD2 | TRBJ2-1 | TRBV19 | TGTGCCAGTAGTATCCTCGGGACTAGCGGTGAGCAGTTCTTC | CASSILGTSGEQFF
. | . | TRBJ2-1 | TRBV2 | TGTGCCAGCAGTGAAGACAGGGCCCCCTACAATGAGCAGTTCTTC | CASSEDRAPYNEQFF
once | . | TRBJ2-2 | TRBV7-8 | TGTGCCAGCAGCCACCTGACCGGGTCCGGGGAGCTGTTTTTT | CASSHLTGSGELFF